These 24 T cell receptor beta chains originate from one sample sequenced in a study of T cells in Graves' hyperthyroidism and ophthalmopathy. What was amplified from RNA transcripts were TCR beta CDR3 regions. During a first-round RT-PCR of the TCR CDR3, the HTBI primer set was used. TCRdb used MiXCR to reprocess the multiplex PCR reads, holding one entry per CDR3 protein. Among approximately 300,000 distinct CDR3 sequences listed, about 17% were seen once. Input material: blood. Receptors originate from a woman aged 60-75 years with Graves' ophthalmopathy.

The chain uses TRBV9 and TRBJ2-2; D is unresolved. CDR3 size: 13 residues. Trimming cost V 0 bases and J 5 bases, with 5 bases left between them. Germline loops: CDR1 SGDLS, CDR2 YYNGEE. The CDR3 protein is CASSVVQTGELFF. The CDR3 nucleotides are TGTGCCAGCAGCGTAGTGCAGACCGGGGAGCTGTTTTTT.

The table lists this clonotype with many counts. This chain links TRBV15 with TRBJ1-4; D gene uncertain. The CDR3 sequence is 15 residues long. Trimming took off 0 bases at V and 8 bases at J, with 13 bases between the two ends. Germline assignment: CDR1 LNHNV and CDR2 YYDKDF (reference sequence). Here the CDR3 reads CATSREPGSEEKLFF. CDR3 bases: TGTGCCACCAGCAGAGAACCGGGGAGTGAGGAAAAACTGTTTTTT.

This clonotype has ten or more counts. This chain uses TRBV10-2 with TRBJ2-7; D is perhaps TRBD2 (7 bases). The CDR3 runs to 15 residues. CDR1 and CDR2 from the germline V gene are WSHSY and SAAADI. Trimming shortened V by 0 bases and J by 3 bases, and 12 bases separated the two germline ends. Here the CDR3 DNA reads TGCGCCAGCAGTGAGTCGGGGGGCGGGGGCTACGAGCAGTACTTC. Residues: CASSESGGGGYEQYF.

The CDR3 protein is CASSFSGTVNTGELFF. CDR3 sequence (DNA): TGTGCCAGCAGCTTCAGCGGGACAGTGAACACCGGGGAGCTGTTTTTT. The chain has TRBV5-6 and TRBJ2-2; D possibly uses TRBD1 or TRBD2 (7 bases each). This CDR3 has 16 amino acids. Trimming shortened V by 2 bases and J by 1 base, and 12 bases separated the two germline ends. From germline, CDR1 is SGHDT and CDR2 YYEEEE.

This rearrangement joins TRBV27 to TRBJ1-3; possibly TRBD1 for D (6 bases). Trimming left V 5 bases short and J 0 bases short, with 26 bases between. There are 20 residues in the CDR3. The germline gives CDR1 MNHEY, CDR2 SMNVEV (reference sequence). CDR3 amino acids: CASSPNQPQGHRSSGNTIYF. The CDR3 DNA is TGTGCCAGCAGTCCCAACCAACCACAGGGACATCGCTCCTCTGGAAACACCATATATTTT.

This clonotype was picked up a small number of times. The chain joins TRBV4-3 to TRBJ1-2; D ambiguous. The V gene's germline CDR1 is LGHNA and CDR2 YSLEER. Trimming removed 4 bases from V and 8 bases from J, with 20 bases in between. This CDR3 has 15 residues. This CDR3 reads CASSPRAGSGAGYTF. CDR3 nucleotides: TGCGCCAGCAGCCCAAGAGCTGGGTCGGGTGCGGGCTACACCTTC.

This clonotype came up many times. The V and J genes are TRBV29-1 and TRBJ2-5; TRBD2 matches 11 bases. The CDR3 totals 14 residues. Germline values: CDR1 SQVTM, CDR2 ANQGSEA. The V and J ends lost 4 bases and 1 base, in that order; junction bases with no gene match: 2. In DNA form, the CDR3 reads TGCAGCGTTGCTAGCGGGGGGTCCCAAGAGACCCAGTACTTC. Translating it yields CSVASGGSQETQYF.

The chain is built from TRBV19 and TRBJ1-6; 7 bases line up with TRBD1. The germline V gene encodes CDR1 LNHDA and CDR2 SQIVND (reference sequence). This CDR3 contains 16 residues. Trimming took 3 bases from V and 4 from J; bases not matched to a gene: 6. CDR3 coding DNA: TGTGCCAGTAGTATTTTTGCGGGACAGTATAATTCACCCCTCCACTTT. It specifies CASSIFAGQYNSPLHF.

The chain has TRBV20-1 and TRBJ2-2, with no clear D. With 0 bases removed from V and 5 bases from J, the gap between germline ends came to 16 bases. The CDR3 totals 16 residues. Germline V gene lookup returns CDR1 DFQATT and CDR2 SNEGSKA (reference sequence). The CDR3 DNA reads TGCAGTGCTAGAGACCCCAGCCGGGCACTAACCGGGGAGCTGTTTTTT. Translated, it gives CSARDPSRALTGELFF.

The rearrangement uses TRBV10-2 and TRBJ2-3, with 13 bases that match TRBD2. The germline V gene has CDR1 WSHSY and CDR2 SAAADI. The V gene end was trimmed by 7 bases and the J gene end by 4 bases; junction bases not matched to a gene: 2. The CDR3 has 14 residues. The CDR3 DNA reads TGCGCCAGCATCGGACTAGCGGGGGCAGATACGCAGTATTTT. It translates to CASIGLAGADTQYF.

J is TRBJ1-2 and V is TRBV4-1; no firm D call. The V and J ends lost 1 base and 5 bases respectively, with 8 bases between them. The CDR3 contains 13 residues. Germline assignment: CDR1 MGHRA and CDR2 YSYEKL. CDR3 nucleotides: TGCGCCAGCAGCCAAGTTGGTGTTTATGGCTACACCTTC. Its protein is CASSQVGVYGYTF.

The sample holds many counts of this clonotype. The chain is built from TRBV27 and TRBJ2-7; no reliable D call. The germline CDR1 and CDR2 sequences are MNHEY and SMNVEV (reference sequence). The length of the CDR3 is 14 residues. V shed 7 bases and J shed 4 bases, with 17 bases lying between them. The CDR3 DNA follows: TGTGCCAGCATCAGCACCCGCCCGCCATACGAGCAGTACTTC. It encodes CASISTRPPYEQYF.

This clonotype was detected many times. This chain joins TRBV12-3 or TRBV12-4 and TRBJ1-1; D is perhaps TRBD1 (5 bases). The V end lost 4 bases, the J end lost 3 bases, and 12 bases lay between the germline ends. The CDR3 runs 14 residues. The CDR3 loop reads CASSSGLAHTEAFF. The CDR3 DNA reads TGTGCCAGCAGTTCAGGGTTGGCACACACTGAAGCTTTCTTT.

The chain uses TRBV27 and TRBJ2-6; 7 bases align to TRBD1. Germline V gene data show CDR1 as MNHEY and CDR2 as SMNVEV (reference sequence). The J segment lost 1 base and the V segment lost 1 base, leaving 7 bases of the junction unmatched. CDR3 length: 18 residues. The CDR3 DNA follows: TGTGCCAGCAGTTTATATGGACAGGAGGCGTCTGGGGCCAACGTCCTGACTTTC. Protein: CASSLYGQEASGANVLTF. Together with reference TRBV27 and TRBJ2-6, the CDR3 gives the full variable domain: EAQVTQNPRYLITVTGKKLTVTCSQNMNHEYMSWYRQDPGLGLRQIYYSMNVEVTDKGDVPEGYKVSRKEKRNFPLILESPSPNQTSLYFCASSLYGQEASGANVLTFGAGSRLTVL.

The table lists this clonotype with many counts. The chain is built from TRBV10-3 and TRBJ1-1; a weak D match, TRBD1 (6 bases). Germline V gives CDR1 ENHRY, CDR2 SYGVKD. The CDR3 is 12 residues long. Trimming pared 4 bases from V and 4 bases from J, leaving 7 bases between. This CDR3 reads CAISGGGTEAFF. The CDR3 DNA sequence: TGTGCCATCAGTGGAGGGGGCACTGAAGCTTTCTTT.

This clonotype was seen ten or more times. This chain uses TRBV20-1 with TRBJ1-1; D perhaps matches TRBD1 (5 bases). Trimming cost V 0 bases and J 4 bases, with 12 bases left between them. The CDR3 length is 14 residues. Germline V CDR1 and CDR2: DFQATT, SNEGSKA (reference sequence). CDR3 DNA sequence: TGCAGTGCTAGAGATGGGGGAGGTATCACTGAAGCTTTCTTT. Residues: CSARDGGGITEAFF.

In its sample, this clonotype was seen a few times. The chain recombines TRBV7-8 with TRBJ2-3, with D unresolved. V was shortened by 5 bases and J by 4 bases, with 10 bases between the two germline ends. This CDR3 has 13 amino acids. The V gene's germline CDR1 is SGHVS and CDR2 FQNEAQ. This chain's CDR3 is CASSPRRADTQYF. The DNA of the CDR3 is TGTGCCAGCAGCCCCCGGAGAGCAGATACGCAGTATTTT.

This clonotype was picked up a small number of times. The rearrangement joins TRBV7-9 to TRBJ1-4; D not resolved. Looked up from germline, CDR1 is SEHNR and CDR2 is FQNEAQ (reference sequence). The CDR3 has 14 amino acids. Deletions cut 4 bases from V and 6 bases from J, with 12 bases between. The CDR3 sequence: CASSSPGRDEKLFF. CDR3 DNA: TGTGCCAGCAGCTCGCCGGGCAGAGATGAAAAACTGTTTTTT.

V usage is TRBV28 and J usage is TRBJ1-1; D ambiguous. The germline V gene has CDR1 MDHEN and CDR2 SYDVKM. The length of the CDR3 is 12 residues. V lost 6 bases and J lost 8, with 13 bases in between. CDR3 DNA: TGTGCCAGCAGCCCCAGACAAACCGAAGCTTTCTTT. This sequence encodes CASSPRQTEAFF.

The V call is TRBV27, the J call TRBJ2-2; 12 bases fit TRBD2. V shed 6 bases and J 6 bases; nucleotides not matched to a gene: 5. This CDR3 contains 15 residues. CDR1 is MNHEY and CDR2 is SMNVEV in the germline V gene (reference sequence). This CDR3 is CASSRLAGAPGELFF. Written as DNA, the CDR3 is TGTGCCAGCAGCCGACTAGCGGGAGCCCCCGGGGAGCTGTTTTTT.

The sample holds one count of this clonotype. The V and J genes are TRBV7-6 and TRBJ2-1; unclear D gene. CDR1 is SGHVS, CDR2 FNYEAQ, per germline. The CDR3 contains 14 residues. Trimming shortened V by 4 bases and J by 5 bases, and 12 bases separated the two germline ends. The CDR3 DNA sequence: TGTGCCAGCAGCTCATCAAGATTGGACAATGAGCAGTTCTTC. Translation gives CASSSSRLDNEQFF.

The DNA of the CDR3 is TGCGCCAGCAGCCAAGTCCTCGACGGGGAGCTGTTTTTT. Amino acid sequence: CASSQVLDGELFF. The chain joins TRBV4-3 to TRBJ2-2, with D uncertain. The CDR3 length is 13 residues. Germline V gene sequence: CDR1 LGHNA, CDR2 YSLEER. V was clipped by 1 base and J by 7 bases, with 7 bases between them.

V and J are TRBV28 and TRBJ2-7; TRBD2 agrees at 11 bases. Germline V CDR1 and CDR2: MDHEN, SYDVKM. This CDR3 region has 15 residues. With 4 bases clipped from V and 6 bases from J, the junction kept 8 bases outside the gene matches. CDR3 in DNA: TGTGCCAGCAGTTCCCCGGGACTAGCGGTTTTCGAGCAGTACTTC. It codes for CASSSPGLAVFEQYF.

This clonotype was counted many times. This sequence joins TRBV28 and TRBJ2-5, with D maybe TRBD1 (5 bases). There are 16 residues in the CDR3. Germline V gene sequence: CDR1 MDHEN, CDR2 SYDVKM. Trimming took off 4 bases at V and 5 bases at J, with 20 bases between the two ends. The CDR3 protein is CASSSPGHPGRETQYF. CDR3 bases: TGTGCCAGCAGTTCCCCAGGACACCCCGGTAGGGAGACCCAGTACTTC.